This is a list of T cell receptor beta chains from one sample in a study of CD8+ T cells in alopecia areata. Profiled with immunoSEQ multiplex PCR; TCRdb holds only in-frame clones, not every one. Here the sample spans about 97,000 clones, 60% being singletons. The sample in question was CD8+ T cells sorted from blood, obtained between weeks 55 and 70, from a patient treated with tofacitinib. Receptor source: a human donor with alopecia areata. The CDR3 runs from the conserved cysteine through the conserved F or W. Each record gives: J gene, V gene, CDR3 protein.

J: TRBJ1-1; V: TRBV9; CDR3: CASSPATANTEAFF
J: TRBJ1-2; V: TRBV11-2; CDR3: CASSLLAYGYTF
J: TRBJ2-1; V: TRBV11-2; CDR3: CASSYNQQFF
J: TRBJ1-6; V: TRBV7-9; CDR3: CASSSHELTGIGSPLHF
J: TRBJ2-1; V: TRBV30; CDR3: CAWAGTGSEQFF
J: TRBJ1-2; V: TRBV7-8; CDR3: CASSTARDATYGYTF
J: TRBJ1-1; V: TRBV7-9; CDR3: CASSLYEAFF
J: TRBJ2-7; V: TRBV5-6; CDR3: CASSLGQAGFSEQYF
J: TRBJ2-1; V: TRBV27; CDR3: CASSFPDRSTYNEQFF
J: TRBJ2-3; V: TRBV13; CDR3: CASSNLETQYF
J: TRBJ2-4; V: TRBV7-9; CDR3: CASSPGVGGQNIQYF
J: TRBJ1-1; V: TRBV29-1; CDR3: CSVEEGARTEAFF
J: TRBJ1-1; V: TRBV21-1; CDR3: CASSTVTGSGAFF
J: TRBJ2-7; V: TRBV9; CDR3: CASSVGSNPYEQYF
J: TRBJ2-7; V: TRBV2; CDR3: CARRDRDDEQYF
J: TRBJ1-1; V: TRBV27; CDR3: CASSLDRSTRTEAFF
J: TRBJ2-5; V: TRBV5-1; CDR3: CASSLDGATQYF
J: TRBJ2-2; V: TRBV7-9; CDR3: CASSDGRANTGELFF
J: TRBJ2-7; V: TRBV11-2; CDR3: CASSFDGGMTGKRNEQYF
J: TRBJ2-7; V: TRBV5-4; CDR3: CASSRISGGARYF
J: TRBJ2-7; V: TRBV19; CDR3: CASSTAGGAYEQYF
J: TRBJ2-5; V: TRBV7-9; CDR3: CASSLRGETQYF
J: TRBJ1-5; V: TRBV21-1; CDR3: CASSKGGGHRGNQPQHF
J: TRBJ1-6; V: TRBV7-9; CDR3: CASSERTVANSPLHF
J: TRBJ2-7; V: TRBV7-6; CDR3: CASSFGQGYEQYF
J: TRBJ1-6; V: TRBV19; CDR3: CASKGPPENSPLHF
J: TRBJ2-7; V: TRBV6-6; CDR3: CASSYQTGDEQYF
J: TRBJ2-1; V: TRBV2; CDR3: CASTRDDNEQFF
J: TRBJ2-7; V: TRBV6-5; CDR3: CASSHGVDEQYF
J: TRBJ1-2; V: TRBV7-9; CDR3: CASSFQLTDNYGYTF
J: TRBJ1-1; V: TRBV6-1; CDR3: CASSEDRGGTEAFF
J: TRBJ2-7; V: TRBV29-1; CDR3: CSVPGPTSGQYF
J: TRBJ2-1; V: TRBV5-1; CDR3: CASSWTSSADNEQFF
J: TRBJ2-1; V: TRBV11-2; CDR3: CASSPWASERNEQFF
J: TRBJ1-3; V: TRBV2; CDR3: CASRDRDRLRVGNTIYF
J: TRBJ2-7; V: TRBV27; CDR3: CASSLHLSYEQYF
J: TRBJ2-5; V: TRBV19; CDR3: CASRTGETQYF
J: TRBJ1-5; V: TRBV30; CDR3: CAWSLDYQPQHF
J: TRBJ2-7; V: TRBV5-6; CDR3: CASSLGDLRVEQYF
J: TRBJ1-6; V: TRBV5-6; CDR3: CASRRDRVDSPLHF
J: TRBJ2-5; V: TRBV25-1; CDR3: CASSHGAGEETQYF
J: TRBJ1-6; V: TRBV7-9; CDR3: CASSAGTAYSPLHF
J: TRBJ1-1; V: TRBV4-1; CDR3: CASSQEDGGVGNTEAFF
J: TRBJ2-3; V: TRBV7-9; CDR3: CASSLLGGDTQYF
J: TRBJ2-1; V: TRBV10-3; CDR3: CAIRDTYNEQFF